The 28 T cell receptor beta chains in this list originate from one sample, sequenced in a study of blood T cell repertoires in COVID-19. Libraries were prepared by immunoSEQ multiplex PCR; TCRdb keeps only in-frame clonotypes and omits some of them. The sample lists about 270,000 clones; approximately 86% were seen once. The specimen was peripheral blood. The receptors derive from a woman between 50 and 59 years old with active or convalescent COVID-19.

The J gene is TRBJ1-2, the V gene TRBV5-1, with 7 bases lining up with TRBD1. Germline V gives CDR1 SGHRS, CDR2 YFSETQ. The ends lost 4 bases at V and 7 bases at J; junction bases unmatched: 10. The CDR3 covers 14 residues. The CDR3 bases are TGCGCCAGCAGCCCGGAGTTGGGACAGTCTGGCTACACCTTC. This sequence encodes CASSPELGQSGYTF. The entire variable domain, with the rest obtained from reference TRBV5-1 and TRBJ1-2, is as follows: KAGVTQTPRYLIKTRGQQVTLSCSPISGHRSVSWYQQTPGQGLQFLFEYFSETQRNKGNFPGRFSGRQFSNSRSEMNVSTLELGDSALYLCASSPELGQSGYTFGSGTRLTVV.

The rearrangement joins TRBV29-1 to TRBJ1-4, with D uncertain. Trimming left V 4 bases short and J 4 bases short, with 10 bases between. Germline CDR1 reads SQVTM; CDR2 reads ANQGSEA. This CDR3 has 13 residues. The CDR3 region is CSVASGFNEKLFF. CDR3 bases: TGCAGCGTTGCCTCGGGTTTTAATGAAAAACTGTTTTTT.

This chain links TRBV28 with TRBJ1-5; D is perhaps TRBD1 (5 bases). V lost 5 bases and J lost 6, with 17 bases in between. The CDR3 spans 15 residues. Germline V gene sequence: CDR1 MDHEN, CDR2 SYDVKM. The CDR3 is CASSPMGGSGQPQHF. As DNA, the CDR3 is TGTGCCAGCAGTCCCATGGGGGGTTCGGGTCAGCCCCAGCATTTT.

The chain recombines TRBV12-5 with TRBJ1-1, with 8 bases that match TRBD1. With V trimmed by 5 bases and J by 8 bases, 4 bases remained unmatched. CDR3 length: 12 amino acids. Germline V gene sequence: CDR1 LGHNT, CDR2 FRNRAP. The CDR3 protein is CASGTRTGEAFF. The CDR3 DNA is TGTGCTAGTGGTACCCGGACAGGGGAAGCTTTCTTT. Looking up the rest from reference TRBV12-5 and TRBJ1-1 gives the full variable domain: DARVTQTPRHKVTEMGQEVTMRCQPILGHNTVFWYRQTMMQGLELLAYFRNRAPLDDSGMPKDRFSAEMPDATLATLKIQPSEPRDSAVYFCASGTRTGEAFFGQGTRLTVV.

J is TRBJ2-1 and V is TRBV5-6; the D is unclear. Between the trimmed V and J ends, which lost 2 bases and 3 bases, there was a span of 15 bases. The germline V gene encodes CDR1 SGHDT and CDR2 YYEEEE. CDR3 length equals 16 residues. DNA for the CDR3: TGTGCCAGCAGCTTCCGGGTTCTAGGAAACTACAATGAGCAGTTCTTC. Translation: CASSFRVLGNYNEQFF.

The CDR3 DNA reads TGTGCCACCAGTGATTGGAGCGGGAGTGCATCCTACAATGAGCAGTTCTTC. This translates into CATSDWSGSASYNEQFF. J is TRBJ2-1 and V is TRBV24-1, with TRBD2 matching 8 bases. The CDR3 covers 17 residues. From germline, CDR1 is KGHDR and CDR2 SFDVKD. The V segment lost 2 bases and the J segment 1 base; nucleotides outside the gene matches: 6.

This clone was counted many times. The rearrangement joins TRBV4-2 to TRBJ2-7; unclear D gene. V lost 3 bases and J 2 bases, leaving 17 bases between the germline ends. The CDR3 is made up of 16 amino acids. CDR1 is LGHNA, CDR2 YNFKEQ, per germline. The CDR3: CASSQESLDSPYEQYF. DNA for the CDR3: TGTGCCAGCAGCCAGGAGTCCTTAGATTCACCCTACGAGCAGTACTTC.

The V and J genes are TRBV18 and TRBJ1-2; D is possibly TRBD1 (6 bases). CDR1 is KGHSH and CDR2 is LQKENI in the germline V gene. Trimming pared 4 bases from V and 8 bases from J, leaving 14 bases between. The CDR3 contains 13 residues. CDR3 nucleotides: TGTGCCAGCTCACGCAGAAACAGGGTAGGCTACACCTTC. Amino acid sequence: CASSRRNRVGYTF.

The CDR3 region has the DNA TGTGCCAGCAGCTACGACGGACTGGGGTACAATGAGCAGTTCTTC. Encoded protein: CASSYDGLGYNEQFF. This chain uses TRBV7-9 with TRBJ2-1; D is perhaps TRBD2 (5 bases). The ends were cut back, 4 bases at V and 4 bases at J, with 14 bases in the middle. In germline, CDR1 is SEHNR, CDR2 FQNEAQ (reference sequence). This CDR3 has 15 amino acids.

The rearrangement uses TRBV7-9 and TRBJ1-2, with D maybe TRBD1 (5 bases). Germline CDR1 and CDR2: SEHNR and FQNEAQ (reference sequence). Trimming pared 5 bases from V and 7 bases from J, leaving 11 bases between. The CDR3 sequence is 12 residues long. CDR3 protein: CASSGAGIGYTF. The CDR3 bases are TGTGCCAGCAGCGGCGCAGGGATTGGCTACACCTTC.

J is TRBJ2-1 and V is TRBV4-2; D remains unclear. Trimming took 0 bases from V and 10 from J, leaving 10 bases between them. The CDR3 loop spans 13 amino acids. Germline V gene data show CDR1 as LGHNA and CDR2 as YNFKEQ. CDR3 region: CASSQDGRWEQFF. CDR3 nucleotides: TGTGCCAGCAGCCAAGATGGCCGTTGGGAGCAGTTCTTC.

The V gene is TRBV3-1 (or the pseudogene TRBV3-2), the J gene TRBJ1-3; 7 positions match TRBD1. The germline gives CDR1 LGHDT, CDR2 YNNKEL (reference sequence). The CDR3 has 14 amino acids. J lost 4 bases, V lost 6 bases, and 6 bases had no gene match. CDR3 residues: CASSRDSLGNTIYF. The CDR3 coding sequence is TGTGCCAGCAGTCGGGACAGTCTCGGAAACACCATATATTTT.

This chain links TRBV5-4 with TRBJ2-7; TRBD2 aligns across 13 bases. The CDR3 contains 16 residues. V lost 3 bases and J lost 0; bases outside the gene matches: 3. The germline V gene has CDR1 SGHNT and CDR2 YYREEE (reference sequence). In DNA, the CDR3 is TGTGCCAGCAGCTCACGACTAGCGGGAGGCTCCTACGAGCAGTACTTC. This sequence encodes CASSSRLAGGSYEQYF.

The gene calls are TRBV9 and TRBJ1-1; TRBD1 aligns across 8 bases. This CDR3 contains 12 residues. The V segment lost 3 bases and the J segment 9 bases; nucleotides outside the gene matches: 4. Germline V gene sequence: CDR1 SGDLS, CDR2 YYNGEE. The CDR3 DNA sequence: TGTGCCAGCAGCGCCCGGACAGGGAAAGCTTTCTTT. Protein product: CASSARTGKAFF.

The chain combines TRBV4-2 with TRBJ2-1; maybe TRBD2 (5 bases). In germline, CDR1 is LGHNA, CDR2 YNFKEQ. The CDR3 runs 16 residues. Deletions cut 4 bases from V and 4 bases from J, with 17 bases between. The CDR3 bases are TGTGCCAGCAGCCGCACCGGGGATGCTGGATACAATGAGCAGTTCTTC. This translates into CASSRTGDAGYNEQFF.

This clone is a singleton in its sample. The chain links TRBV6-6 to TRBJ2-3, with a possible D match to TRBD2 (6 bases). There are 14 residues in the CDR3. Per germline, CDR1 MNHNY and CDR2 SVGAGI (reference sequence). The germline V and J ends were trimmed by 6 bases and 0 bases, with 10 bases remaining between them. CDR3 nucleotide sequence: TGTGCCAGCAGGGGAGGACTAAGCACAGATACGCAGTATTTT. Protein sequence: CASRGGLSTDTQYF.

V gene TRBV5-4 combines with J gene TRBJ2-3, with 7 bases identical to TRBD2. Losses at the gene ends were 3 bases for V and 3 bases for J; bases not matched to a gene: 4. The CDR3 runs 14 residues. Germline V gene sequence: CDR1 SGHNT, CDR2 YYREEE (reference sequence). This CDR3 reads CASSWGGETDTQYF. The CDR3 DNA reads as TGTGCCAGCAGCTGGGGGGGAGAAACAGATACGCAGTATTTT.

This rearrangement joins TRBV4-1 to TRBJ2-3; D may be TRBD1 (7 bases). Germline-derived CDR1 and CDR2 are MGHRA and YSYEKL. The CDR3 sequence is 16 residues long. V was pared by 2 bases and J by 1 base, with 13 bases between. For the CDR3, the DNA is TGCGCCAGCAGCCAAAAGGGGGCTAGCGGCACAGATACGCAGTATTTT. Its protein product is CASSQKGASGTDTQYF.

V gene TRBV18 combines with J gene TRBJ2-3; possible D gene TRBD2, 6 bases. The CDR3 is made up of 15 amino acids. Germline lookup yields CDR1 KGHSH and CDR2 LQKENI. Trimming left V 3 bases short and J 1 base short, with 11 bases between. The DNA of the CDR3 is TGTGCCAGCTCACCCGCGAGCGGGCGCACAGATACGCAGTATTTT. Residues: CASSPASGRTDTQYF.

This clone has just one count. No DNA is shown, since the ends of the CDR3 on it are uncertain; the CDR3 is the one TCRdb lists. The chain links TRBV18 to TRBJ1-1. With termini counted, the CDR3 has 19 amino acids. Germline loops: CDR1 KGHSH, CDR2 LQKENI. The CDR3: CASSPLHLQGWGGDTEAFF.

The chain joins TRBV19 to TRBJ1-6; D might be TRBD1 (6 bases). CDR1 is LNHDA and CDR2 is SQIVND in the germline V gene (reference sequence). V was clipped by 3 bases and J by 9 bases, with 12 bases between them. This CDR3 spans 14 amino acids. As DNA, the CDR3 is TGTGCCAGTAGTATCGGCAGGGGCGGTTCACCCCTCCACTTT. Its protein product is CASSIGRGGSPLHF.

This clone was observed a handful of times. The rearrangement uses TRBV6-2 or TRBV6-3 and TRBJ1-1, with 8 bases that match TRBD1. The ends lost 2 bases at V and 0 bases at J; junction bases unmatched: 5. Germline CDR1 is MNHEY and CDR2 is SVGEGT. This CDR3 contains 16 residues. The CDR3 here is CASSYHLDRVNTEAFF. The CDR3 DNA follows: TGTGCCAGCAGTTACCATCTGGACAGGGTGAACACTGAAGCTTTCTTT.

V is TRBV27 and J is TRBJ2-1, with TRBD2 as a possible D gene (6 bases). V was trimmed by 4 bases and J by 3 bases, leaving 10 bases between them. Germline CDR1 MNHEY, CDR2 SMNVEV (reference sequence). The CDR3 spans 14 residues. This CDR3 is CASSSTRNYNEQFF. CDR3 DNA: TGTGCCAGCAGTTCGACTAGAAACTACAATGAGCAGTTCTTC.

About this clone: Other DNA sequences in the sample encode the same CDR3. This chain joins TRBV5-1 and TRBJ1-4; TRBD1 matches at 9 bases. This CDR3 comprises 15 residues. The V segment lost 2 bases and the J segment 5 bases; nucleotides outside the gene matches: 4. The germline V gene encodes CDR1 SGHRS and CDR2 YFSETQ. CDR3: CASSLGQGKNEKLFF. CDR3 coding DNA: TGCGCCAGCAGCTTAGGACAGGGGAAAAATGAAAAACTGTTTTTT.

This chain links TRBV5-1 with TRBJ2-6; a possible D gene is TRBD1 (5 bases). Germline assignment: CDR1 SGHRS and CDR2 YFSETQ. The CDR3 runs 17 residues. Deletions cut 7 bases from V and 1 base from J, with 18 bases between. CDR3 amino acids: CASRSQGLVSGANVLTF. In nucleotides, the CDR3 is TGCGCCAGCCGCTCCCAGGGTCTCGTTTCTGGGGCCAACGTCCTGACTTTC.

The chain is built from TRBV3-1 (or the pseudogene TRBV3-2) and TRBJ2-3; maybe TRBD2 (5 bases). CDR1 is LGHDT, CDR2 YNNKEL, per germline (reference sequence). V was shortened by 1 base and J by 1 base, with 12 bases between the two germline ends. CDR3 length: 16 residues. This CDR3 reads CASSQATGSGTDTQYF. CDR3 sequence (DNA): TGTGCCAGCAGCCAAGCCACGGGGTCAGGCACAGATACGCAGTATTTT.

J is TRBJ2-3 and V is TRBV5-4, with 8 positions matching TRBD2. V dropped 3 bases and J dropped 6; count of bases not matched to a gene: 12. This CDR3 contains 16 residues. The germline CDR1 and CDR2 sequences are SGHNT and YYREEE (reference sequence). The CDR3 sequence: CASSSGPGLDSDTQYF. The CDR3 bases are TGTGCCAGCAGCTCAGGTCCGGGACTAGATTCGGATACGCAGTATTTT.

The genes are TRBV15 and TRBJ2-3; the D gene is possibly TRBD2 (7 bases). The CDR3 has 18 residues. CDR1 LNHNV and CDR2 YYDKDF come from the germline V gene (reference sequence). Trimming took off 5 bases at V and 3 bases at J, with 24 bases between the two ends. In nucleotides, the CDR3 is TGTGCCACCAGCGGATTCAAGGGGCGGGGGACACTAACAGATACGCAGTATTTT. It is translated as CATSGFKGRGTLTDTQYF.